Presented here are 27 T cell receptor beta chains from one specimen sequenced in a study of blood T cells in healthy people across ages. The authors ran a second PCR of roughly 6 to 11 cycles using a sample-barcoded 5' primer and a J-beta primer mix. TCRdb used MiXCR to reprocess the 5' RACE reads, holding one entry per CDR3 protein. Among about 1,400,000 distinct CDR3 sequences listed, 45% to 70% were seen once. The sequenced sample was blood. These receptors came from a man aged 18 to 30 in good health.

This chain connects TRBV27 to TRBJ2-7; TRBD2 aligns across 11 bases. The CDR3 covers 18 residues. Trimming at V came to 5 bases and at J to 0 bases, leaving 12 bases not matched to a gene. Germline CDR1 MNHEY, CDR2 SMNVEV (reference sequence). The CDR3 is CASSALRPLAGDSYEQYF. The CDR3 bases are TGTGCCAGCAGTGCCTTACGGCCACTAGCGGGGGACTCCTACGAGCAGTACTTC.

This clonotype was recorded a few times. The chain recombines TRBV5-1 with TRBJ2-2; weak D call: TRBD2 (7 bases). Between the trimmed V and J ends, which lost 4 bases and 1 base, there was a span of 11 bases. The CDR3 is 15 residues long. Germline values: CDR1 SGHRS, CDR2 YFSETQ. CDR3 DNA sequence: TGCGCCAGCAGCAAGGGGGGGCAGAACACCGGGGAGCTGTTTTTT. Translated: CASSKGGQNTGELFF.

The V gene is TRBV4-1, the J gene TRBJ1-5; 7 bases agree with TRBD1. J lost 0 bases, V lost 0 bases, and 8 bases had no gene match. The CDR3 contains 18 residues. Germline values: CDR1 MGHRA, CDR2 YSYEKL. CDR3 amino acids: CASSQETGPRYSNQPQHF. Written as DNA, the CDR3 is TGCGCCAGCAGCCAAGAGACAGGGCCCCGCTATAGCAATCAGCCCCAGCATTTT.

This rearrangement joins TRBV7-2 to TRBJ2-5; TRBD2 matches 7 bases. The closer fit of TRBJ2-7 to the DNA end suggests the J call may be wrong. This CDR3 contains 16 residues. Germline loops: CDR1 SGHTA, CDR2 FQGNSA. The CDR3 loop is CASSLVPARPGGEQYF. CDR3 bases: TGTGCCAGCAGCTTAGTTCCAGCGCGGCCGGGAGGCGAGCAGTACTTC.

On this clonotype itself: Compared with germline, one end of the junction differs, possibly owing to a read error. The chain joins TRBV6-2 or TRBV6-3 to TRBJ2-7; 7 nucleotides agree with TRBD2. In germline, CDR1 is MNHEY, CDR2 SVGEGT. CDR3 length: 14 amino acids. Here the CDR3 DNA reads TGTGCCAGCAGTTTAAGCGGGGTCTTCTACAAGCAGTACTTC. This encodes CASSLSGVFYKQYF.

This chain connects TRBV7-8 to TRBJ2-2, with 9 bases fitting TRBD2. The CDR3 extends over 15 amino acids. Germline V lookup: CDR1 SGHVS, CDR2 FQNEAQ. Losses at the gene ends were 3 bases for V and 6 bases for J; bases not matched to a gene: 5. The CDR3 here is CASSFSPSGAGELFF. The CDR3, as DNA: TGTGCCAGCAGCTTTTCACCTAGCGGGGCCGGGGAGCTGTTTTTT. Variable domain in full (rest from reference TRBV7-8 and TRBJ2-2): GAGVSQSPRYKVAKRGQDVALRCDPISGHVSLFWYQQALGQGPEFLTYFQNEAQLDKSGLPSDRFFAERPEGSVSTLKIQRTQQEDSAVYLCASSFSPSGAGELFFGEGSRLTVL.

The gene calls are TRBV30 and TRBJ2-4; D remains ambiguous. The DNA end is a closer match to TRBJ2-7, so the J assignment may be wrong. The CDR3 consists of 12 residues. The germline gives CDR1 GTSNPN, CDR2 SVGIG (reference sequence). In DNA form, the CDR3 reads TGTGCCTGGAGTAGGGCTTTATACGAGCAGTACTTC. Amino acid sequence: CAWSRALYEQYF.

This clonotype was detected once. This chain joins TRBV7-2 and TRBJ2-4; 11 bases fit TRBD2. CDR3 length: 16 amino acids. Per germline, CDR1 SGHTA and CDR2 FQGNSA. Trimming cost V 1 base and J 5 bases; bases outside gene matches: 4. The CDR3 sequence: CASSLVAGGRENIQYF. The CDR3 DNA is TGTGCCAGCAGCTTAGTAGCGGGGGGGCGGGAAAACATTCAGTACTTC. The whole variable domain, remainder taken from reference TRBV7-2 and TRBJ2-4, is GAGVSQSPSNKVTEKGKDVELRCDPISGHTALYWYRQSLGQGLEFLIYFQGNSAPDKSGLPSDRFSAERTGGSVSTLTIQRTQQEDSAVYLCASSLVAGGRENIQYFGAGTRLSVL.

This clonotype appeared a few times. This chain uses TRBV4-3 with TRBJ2-1; D not resolved. V was cut by 0 bases and J by 4 bases, with 13 bases left in between. This CDR3 has 16 residues. The germline gives CDR1 LGHNA, CDR2 YSLEER. CDR3: CASSQESQIGYNEQFF. DNA for the CDR3: TGCGCCAGCAGCCAAGAAAGCCAAATCGGGTACAATGAGCAGTTCTTC.

This sequence joins TRBV6-5 and TRBJ2-5, with D maybe TRBD1 (6 bases). CDR1 and CDR2 (germline): MNHEY, SVGAGI. The CDR3 totals 16 residues. V shed 3 bases and J shed 4 bases, with 18 bases lying between them. The CDR3 DNA sequence: TGTGCCAGCAGTTATTCCCCCGCAGGGGAACCAGAGACCCAGTACTTC. It encodes CASSYSPAGEPETQYF.

This clonotype was picked up a small number of times. This chain joins TRBV20-1 and TRBJ2-7; TRBD2 is a possible D gene (7 bases). Germline loops: CDR1 DFQATT, CDR2 SNEGSKA (reference sequence). V dropped 3 bases and J dropped 2 bases, with 14 bases sitting between them. The CDR3 is 14 amino acids. CDR3 region: CSARVGGRTYEQYF. The CDR3 DNA reads as TGCAGTGCTAGGGTGGGGGGGCGGACCTACGAGCAGTACTTC.

V is TRBV4-2 and J is TRBJ2-4; 8 bases align to TRBD2. The end of the DNA aligns better with TRBJ2-7, so the J call may be wrong. The CDR3 runs to 16 residues. Germline V gene data show CDR1 as LGHNA and CDR2 as YNFKEQ. The CDR3 loop is CASSQGKRERTYEQYF. The CDR3 coding sequence is TGTGCCAGCAGCCAAGGGAAGCGGGAGAGGACCTACGAGCAGTACTTC.

The rearrangement uses TRBV24-1 and TRBJ2-2; 8 nucleotides match TRBD1. Germline V gene lookup returns CDR1 KGHDR and CDR2 SFDVKD. After removal of 6 bases from V and 0 bases from J, the junction contained 5 bases not matched to a gene. The CDR3 runs to 16 residues. CDR3 coding DNA: TGTGCCACCAGTAGACAGGGGAATACGAACACCGGGGAGCTGTTTTTT. Translated: CATSRQGNTNTGELFF.

The J gene is TRBJ2-1, the V gene TRBV3-1; tentative D call: TRBD1 (5 bases). The V and J ends lost 2 bases and 6 bases respectively, with 14 bases between them. CDR1 and CDR2 (germline): LGHDT, YNNKEL (reference sequence). CDR3 length: 15 residues. The CDR3 sequence is CASSQRQGASNEQFF. CDR3 DNA sequence: TGTGCCAGCAGCCAACGGCAAGGGGCCAGCAATGAGCAGTTCTTC.

The chain joins TRBV2 to TRBJ2-6; D not certain. The V gene lost 4 bases and the J gene lost 2 bases, with 15 bases spanning the gap. The CDR3 spans 17 residues. The germline V gene encodes CDR1 SNHLY and CDR2 FYNNEI. CDR3 amino acids: CASSVAVLRTGANVLTF. The CDR3 DNA sequence: TGTGCCAGCAGTGTTGCCGTTTTACGGACTGGGGCCAACGTCCTGACTTTC.

This clonotype was observed a few times. This chain uses TRBV12-3 or TRBV12-4 with TRBJ1-2; 7 nucleotides match TRBD1. V shed 5 bases and J 8 bases; nucleotides not matched to a gene: 8. There are 13 residues in the CDR3. Here the CDR3 reads CASSPGTAKGYTF. In DNA, the CDR3 is TGTGCCAGCAGTCCCGGGACAGCTAAAGGCTACACCTTC.

The rearrangement links TRBV21-1 to TRBJ2-7; the DNA was not compared with TRBD2, the D call given in the table. The J call is doubtful: the DNA matches TRBJ2-5 better. TRBV21-1 has pseudogene status. This CDR3 comprises 16 residues. For the CDR3, the DNA is TGTGCCAGTCCGGACGCGGGCGGAGCTAGTTATCAGACCCAGTACTTC. As protein: CASPDAGGASYQTQYF.

This clonotype was seen more than once but under ten times. The chain has TRBV29-1 and TRBJ2-2; D might be TRBD1 or TRBD2, each matching 5 bases. In germline, CDR1 is SQVTM, CDR2 ANQGSEA. Trimming removed 1 base from V and 1 base from J, with 13 bases in between. The CDR3 has 16 residues. The CDR3 loop is CSVEGTGTGNTGELFF. DNA of the CDR3: TGCAGCGTTGAAGGAACTGGGACGGGGAACACCGGGGAGCTGTTTTTT.

This clonotype was seen only a few times. The gene calls are TRBV3-1 and TRBJ2-7, with a weak D call TRBD1 (6 bases). The CDR3 consists of 15 residues. The germline V and J ends were trimmed by 2 bases and 3 bases, with 14 bases remaining between them. CDR1 is LGHDT and CDR2 is YNNKEL in the germline V gene (reference sequence). CDR3 sequence (DNA): TGTGCCAGCAGCCAAAGATCCCTAGGGGGCTACGAGCAGTACTTC. This translates into CASSQRSLGGYEQYF.

The table lists this clonotype with a few counts. The chain combines TRBV6-5 with TRBJ2-1, with D possibly called TRBD1 or TRBD2 (5 bases each). The V gene's germline CDR1 is MNHEY and CDR2 SVGAGI. The CDR3 spans 14 residues. Between the trimmed V and J ends, which lost 5 bases and 6 bases, there was a span of 14 bases. The DNA for the CDR3 is TGTGCCAGCAGTAAGGGGAGAATAAGCAATGAGCAGTTCTTC. This translates into CASSKGRISNEQFF.

The V call is TRBV29-1, the J call TRBJ1-1; TRBD1 is a possible D gene (6 bases). The CDR3 consists of 15 residues. Germline V gene data show CDR1 as SQVTM and CDR2 as ANQGSEA. With 3 bases removed from V and 1 base from J, the gap between germline ends came to 15 bases. This chain's CDR3 is CSVDILGTQNTEAFF. CDR3 coding DNA: TGCAGCGTTGATATTTTGGGGACACAGAACACTGAAGCTTTCTTT.

The genes are TRBV27 and TRBJ2-1; D uncertain. The CDR3 consists of 11 residues. Germline lookup yields CDR1 MNHEY and CDR2 SMNVEV (reference sequence). V was pared by 5 bases and J by 13 bases, with 12 bases between. The CDR3 loop reads CASSRGPEQFF. The CDR3 DNA is TGTGCCAGCAGTCGCGGACCCGAACAGTTCTTC.

This clonotype came up many times. CDR3 in DNA: TGCAGCGTCGTCAAGAGCGGGGGGGCATCAGATACGCAGTATTTT. This translates into CSVVKSGGASDTQYF. The V and J genes are TRBV29-1 and TRBJ2-3; TRBD2 aligns across 10 bases. In germline, CDR1 is SQVTM, CDR2 ANQGSEA. This CDR3 has 15 amino acids. The V gene end was trimmed by 6 bases and the J gene end by 4 bases; junction bases not matched to a gene: 10.

The rearrangement joins TRBV24-1 to TRBJ2-7; D is possibly TRBD1 (5 bases). The ends were cut back, 7 bases at V and 0 bases at J, with 12 bases in the middle. The length of the CDR3 is 14 residues. Germline V gene sequence: CDR1 KGHDR, CDR2 SFDVKD. CDR3 in amino acids: CATRAQVSSYEQYF. Here the CDR3 DNA reads TGTGCCACCAGGGCACAGGTAAGCTCCTACGAGCAGTACTTC.

The chain is built from TRBV7-2 and TRBJ1-6, with 9 nucleotides matching TRBD1. CDR1 SGHTA and CDR2 FQGNSA come from the germline V gene. The CDR3 sequence is 15 residues long. With V trimmed by 5 bases and J by 6 bases, 5 bases remained unmatched. The CDR3 region is CASSNTGGVNSPLHF. CDR3 in DNA: TGTGCCAGCAGCAATACAGGGGGCGTTAATTCACCCCTCCACTTT.

This clonotype has only one observation. The CDR3 loop reads CASSFSAGGSQETQYF. CDR3 in DNA: TGCGCCAGCAGCTTTTCGGCAGGGGGAAGCCAAGAGACCCAGTACTTC. This chain connects TRBV5-1 to TRBJ2-5; 7 bases are shared with TRBD1. V shed 2 bases and J 1 base; nucleotides not matched to a gene: 8. CDR1 is SGHRS and CDR2 is YFSETQ in the germline V gene. This CDR3 spans 16 amino acids.

This clonotype has more than one count but fewer than ten. The chain recombines TRBV29-1 with TRBJ1-4; D is possibly TRBD1 (5 bases). The V gene lost 6 bases and the J gene lost 4 bases, with 12 bases spanning the gap. Germline values: CDR1 SQVTM, CDR2 ANQGSEA. The CDR3 contains 13 residues. Here the CDR3 DNA reads TGCAGCGTGAAAGACAGAAGTAATGAAAAACTGTTTTTT. This gives the protein CSVKDRSNEKLFF.